The clone carrying this TCR beta chain was found many times. The sample is drawn from a study of T cells in Graves' hyperthyroidism and ophthalmopathy. TCR beta CDR3 region amplification was performed from RNA transcripts. Carried out on the TCR CDR3, a first-round RT-PCR used the HTBI primer set. TCRdb independently ran MiXCR on the multiplex PCR reads; one entry per CDR3 protein. Of around 400,000 distinct CDR3 sequences in the sample, 12% to 15% were seen once. Reasons for excluding patients were uncontrolled infection, other autoimmune disease, pregnancy or lactation. V lost 5 bases and J lost 0, with 7 bases in between. The CDR3 has 13 residues. Germline CDR1 is SGHVS and CDR2 is FNYEAQ.

The TCR was taken from a woman aged 55-75 years with Graves' ophthalmopathy. The J gene is TRBJ1-1, the V gene TRBV7-6; D gene unclear. The material sequenced was blood. For the CDR3, the DNA is TGTGCCAGCAGCCTATACATGAACACTGAAGCTTTCTTT. It yields the protein CASSLYMNTEAFF.